What follows are 22 T cell receptor beta chains derived from one specimen sequenced in a study of GPR56 and killer-like receptors on CD4 memory cells. Reprocessing the reads, TCRdb reports a single entry for every CDR3 protein and omits DNA. The sample spans about 2,400 distinct CDR3 sequences; the ten largest clones claim about 3.8%. Cells were FACS-enriched into one of five CD4+ populations defined by killer cell lectin-like receptor and GPR56 expression. The sequenced sample was memory CD4+ T cells from blood. These receptors originate from a human donor in good health.

This chain uses TRBV25-1 with TRBJ1-1; the TCRdb call, TRBD1, lacks DNA for checking. The CDR3 runs 18 residues. Per the germline V gene, CDR1 is MGHDK and CDR2 is SYGVNS. The CDR3 reads CASRPRDRGVSMNTEAFF.

This clonotype is identified as medium-sized from frequency. The gene calls are TRBV30 and TRBJ1-4; lacking DNA, the TRBD1 call made by TCRdb goes unchecked. Germline values: CDR1 GTSNPN, CDR2 SVGIG (reference sequence). The CDR3 loop spans 16 amino acids. The chain's CDR3 is CAWSEDRAGGGEKLFF.

According to its frequency, this clonotype is medium-sized (0.01 to 0.1%). J is TRBJ1-1 and V is TRBV27; TCRdb proposes TRBD1, but this gene call is untestable without DNA. The CDR3 is 14 residues long. Germline V gene sequence: CDR1 MNHEY, CDR2 SMNVEV (reference sequence). CDR3 region: CASSPLTVNTEAFF.

The chain has TRBV11-2 and TRBJ1-3; TCRdb's D call, TRBD1, is unchecked because there is no DNA. Germline CDR1 is SGHAT and CDR2 is FQNNGV. This CDR3 spans 15 amino acids. CDR3 loop: CASASMGVVRNTIYF.

The chain is built from TRBV25-1 and TRBJ2-7; TCRdb's assignment of TRBD2 cannot be checked, as there is no DNA. This CDR3 contains 19 residues. Germline lookup yields CDR1 MGHDK and CDR2 SYGVNS. The chain's CDR3 is CASSERSYWTSGRRYEQYF.

This clonotype is labeled large based on frequency. V usage is TRBV19 and J usage is TRBJ1-2. CDR3 length: 13 residues. Germline CDR1 reads LNHDA; CDR2 reads SQIVND (reference sequence). The CDR3: CASSSGRFYGYTF.

Measured by frequency, this clonotype is medium-sized. The rearrangement uses TRBV7-2 and TRBJ2-3; no DNA is available, so the TRBD1 call from TCRdb remains unchecked. The germline V gene has CDR1 SGHTA and CDR2 FQGNSA. The CDR3 totals 18 residues. CDR3: CASSFLVWGGRLTDTQYF.

The chain employs TRBV16 and TRBJ2-3; as DNA is missing, the TRBD2 call by TCRdb cannot be tested. Germline CDR1 and CDR2: KGHSY and FQNENV. CDR3 length equals 17 residues. The CDR3: CASSHPASGGTTDTQYF.

This clonotype ranks as medium-sized (0.01 to 0.1%) in terms of frequency. V and J are TRBV7-2 and TRBJ1-5. The CDR3 extends over 15 amino acids. Germline V CDR1 and CDR2: SGHTA, FQGNSA. The CDR3 loop reads CASSLQPTVNQPQHF. Together with reference TRBV7-2 and TRBJ1-5, the CDR3 gives the full variable domain: GAGVSQSPSNKVTEKGKDVELRCDPISGHTALYWYRQSLGQGLEFLIYFQGNSAPDKSGLPSDRFSAERTGGSVSTLTIQRTQQEDSAVYLCASSLQPTVNQPQHFGDGTRLSIL.

The gene calls are TRBV20-1 and TRBJ2-1; TCRdb's D call, TRBD2, is unchecked because there is no DNA. CDR3 length equals 14 residues. Germline V gene data show CDR1 as DFQATT and CDR2 as SNEGSKA (reference sequence). The CDR3 loop is CSARSLAGEHEQFF.

Judged by frequency, this clonotype is medium-sized. The V gene is TRBV11-2, the J gene TRBJ1-1. The CDR3 sequence is 14 residues long. Germline V gives CDR1 SGHAT, CDR2 FQNNGV. The CDR3 region is CASSLDGSAVGAFF.

According to its frequency, this clonotype is medium-sized. This chain links TRBV5-5 with TRBJ2-1; the TCRdb D gene call, TRBD1, has no DNA to confirm it. The length of the CDR3 is 16 residues. Germline loops: CDR1 SGHKS, CDR2 YYEKEE (reference sequence). CDR3 sequence: CASRKQGIIVGNEQFF.

This clonotype is called medium-sized based on its frequency. The genes are TRBV5-4 and TRBJ2-4; TCRdb names TRBD1, which stays unverified in the absence of DNA. From germline, CDR1 is SGHNT and CDR2 YYREEE (reference sequence). CDR3 length: 15 residues. The chain's CDR3 is CASSLGGSAKNIQYF.

The rearrangement uses TRBV20-1 and TRBJ2-1; checking the TCRdb D call of TRBD2 is not possible without DNA. The V gene's germline CDR1 is DFQATT and CDR2 SNEGSKA (reference sequence). This CDR3 is built from 14 residues. CDR3 loop: CSAKTSGSYNEQFF.

Considering frequency, this clonotype is medium-sized. The genes are TRBV6-1 and TRBJ2-1; the D gene TCRdb calls, TRBD1, cannot be checked with no DNA. The germline V gene has CDR1 MNHNS and CDR2 SASEGT. The CDR3 is 17 residues long. CDR3 amino acids: CASSANPQVLFYNEQFF.

The rearrangement links TRBV7-9 to TRBJ1-6; TCRdb lists TRBD1, though no DNA is available to test this call. The CDR3 runs 16 residues. Germline values: CDR1 SEHNR, CDR2 FQNEAQ (reference sequence). CDR3 protein: CASSLAGQVVNSPLHF.

Frequency places this clonotype as large. The chain is built from TRBV13 and TRBJ2-3. The CDR3 contains 13 residues. Germline CDR1 is PRHDT and CDR2 is FYEKMQ (reference sequence). Here the CDR3 reads CASSLRSTDTQYF.

This clonotype shows up as large by frequency. The chain carries TRBV6-1 and TRBJ1-1; as DNA is missing, the TRBD1 call by TCRdb cannot be tested. Germline V CDR1 and CDR2: MNHNS, SASEGT. This CDR3 spans 14 amino acids. The CDR3 loop is CASRGTGPNTEAFF.

The chain recombines TRBV28 with TRBJ2-1. Germline V gene data show CDR1 as MDHEN and CDR2 as SYDVKM. The CDR3 consists of 15 residues. The CDR3 spells CASSLWGSLHWEQFF.

The gene calls are TRBV12-3 or TRBV12-4 and TRBJ2-5; TCRdb calls TRBD1, which cannot be checked without DNA. This CDR3 comprises 14 residues. The CDR3 region is CASSITGDWETQYF.

This clonotype shows up as medium-sized by frequency. The V call is TRBV7-9, the J call TRBJ2-5; the D gene TCRdb calls, TRBD1, cannot be checked with no DNA. In germline, CDR1 is SEHNR, CDR2 FQNEAQ (reference sequence). The CDR3 spans 13 residues. CDR3 sequence: CASSLDRGETQYF.

The V gene is TRBV5-3, the J gene TRBJ1-2; TCRdb's D gene call, TRBD1, goes unchecked for lack of DNA. TRBV5-3 is labeled an ORF, and its function is uncertain. The CDR3 length is 14 residues. The CDR3 here is CARSSSGQGFGYTF.